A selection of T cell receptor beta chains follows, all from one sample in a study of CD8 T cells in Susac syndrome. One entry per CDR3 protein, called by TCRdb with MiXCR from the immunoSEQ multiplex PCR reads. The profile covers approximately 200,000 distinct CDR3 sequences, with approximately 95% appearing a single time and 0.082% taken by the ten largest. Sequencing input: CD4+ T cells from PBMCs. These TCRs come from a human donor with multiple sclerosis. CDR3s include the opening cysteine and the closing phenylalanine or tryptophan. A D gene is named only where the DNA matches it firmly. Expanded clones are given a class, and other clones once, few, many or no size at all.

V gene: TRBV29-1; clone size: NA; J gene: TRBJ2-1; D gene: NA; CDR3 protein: CSVIPLSVEQFF; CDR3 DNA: TGCAGCGTCATTCCGCTTTCCGTTGAGCAGTTCTTC
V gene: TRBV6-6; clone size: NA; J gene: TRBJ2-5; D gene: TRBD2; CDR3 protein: CASRRRTSGKETQYF; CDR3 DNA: TGTGCCAGCAGACGTAGGACTAGCGGTAAAGAGACCCAGTACTTC
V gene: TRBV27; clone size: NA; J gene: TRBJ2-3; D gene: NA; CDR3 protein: CASSLRGPVTDTQYF; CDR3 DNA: TGTGCCAGCAGTTTACGGGGGCCGGTCACAGATACGCAGTATTTT
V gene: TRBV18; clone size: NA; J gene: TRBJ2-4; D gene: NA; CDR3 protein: CASSPLDGVAKNIQYF; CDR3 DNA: TGTGCCAGCTCACCCCTAGACGGGGTAGCCAAAAACATTCAGTACTTC
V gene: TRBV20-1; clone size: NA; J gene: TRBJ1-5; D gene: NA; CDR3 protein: CSAHVSNQPQHF; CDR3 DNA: TGCAGTGCTCACGTTAGCAATCAGCCCCAGCATTTT
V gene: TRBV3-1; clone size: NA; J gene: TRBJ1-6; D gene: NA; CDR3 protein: CASSQDRDGLNSPLHF; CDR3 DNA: TGTGCCAGCAGCCAAGATCGAGACGGACTAAATTCACCCCTCCACTTT
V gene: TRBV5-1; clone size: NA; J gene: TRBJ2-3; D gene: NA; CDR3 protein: CASSGADYTDTQYF; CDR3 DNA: TGCGCCAGCAGCGGGGCGGATTACACAGATACGCAGTATTTT
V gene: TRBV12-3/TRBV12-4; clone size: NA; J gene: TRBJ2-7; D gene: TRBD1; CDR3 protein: CASRRQGNYEQYF; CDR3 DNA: TGTGCCAGCAGAAGACAGGGAAACTACGAGCAGTACTTC
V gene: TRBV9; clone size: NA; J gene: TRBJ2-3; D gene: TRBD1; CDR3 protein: CASSGRDRVTDTQYF; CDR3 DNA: TGTGCCAGCAGCGGACGGGACAGGGTGACAGATACGCAGTATTTT
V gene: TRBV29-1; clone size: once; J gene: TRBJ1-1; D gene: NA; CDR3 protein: CSVASGLTEAFF; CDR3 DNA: TGCAGCGTTGCCTCAGGGTTGACTGAAGCTTTCTTT
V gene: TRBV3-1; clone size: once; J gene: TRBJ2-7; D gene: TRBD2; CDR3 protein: CASSQLAGTYEQYF; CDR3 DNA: TGTGCCAGCAGCCAGCTAGCGGGAACCTACGAGCAGTACTTC
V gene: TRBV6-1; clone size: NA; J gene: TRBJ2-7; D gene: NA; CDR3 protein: CASSAGASSWDEQYF; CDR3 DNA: TGTGCCAGCAGTGCAGGGGCCTCTTCCTGGGACGAGCAGTACTTC
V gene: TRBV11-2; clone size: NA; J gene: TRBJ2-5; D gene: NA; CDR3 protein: CASSSGAGGGETQYF; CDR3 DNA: TGTGCCAGCAGCTCAGGCGCAGGGGGGGGAGAGACCCAGTACTTC
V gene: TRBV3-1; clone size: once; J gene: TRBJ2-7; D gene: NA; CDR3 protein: CASSQEGGFYEQYF; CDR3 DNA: TGTGCCAGCAGCCAGGAGGGGGGCTTCTACGAGCAGTACTTC
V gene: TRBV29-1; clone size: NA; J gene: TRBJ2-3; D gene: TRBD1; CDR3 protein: CSARTGEADTQYF; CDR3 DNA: TGCAGCGCACGGACAGGGGAGGCAGATACGCAGTATTTT
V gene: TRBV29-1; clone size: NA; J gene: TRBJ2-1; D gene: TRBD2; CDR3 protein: CSVETAGYNEQFF; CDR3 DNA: TGCAGCGTTGAAACAGCGGGATACAATGAGCAGTTCTTC
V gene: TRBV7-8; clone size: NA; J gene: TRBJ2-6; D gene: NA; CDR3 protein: CASSPEGTGANVLTF; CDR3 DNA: TGTGCCAGCAGCCCCGAGGGGACGGGAGCTAACGTCCTGACTTTC
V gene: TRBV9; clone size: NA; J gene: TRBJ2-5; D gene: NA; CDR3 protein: CASSVAGSQETQYF; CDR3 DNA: TGTGCCAGCAGCGTAGCCGGCAGCCAAGAGACCCAGTACTTC
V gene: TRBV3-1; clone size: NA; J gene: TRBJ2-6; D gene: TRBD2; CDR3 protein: CASSPTTSGGGGANVLTF; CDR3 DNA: TGTGCCAGCAGCCCTACGACTAGCGGGGGTGGAGGGGCCAACGTCCTGACTTTC
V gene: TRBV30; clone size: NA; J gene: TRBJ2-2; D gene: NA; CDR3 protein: CASGPPGEPGELFF; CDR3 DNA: TGTGCCTCCGGTCCGCCGGGGGAACCCGGGGAGCTGTTTTTT
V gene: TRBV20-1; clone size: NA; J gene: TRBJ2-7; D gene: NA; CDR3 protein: CSARTPWAYEQYF; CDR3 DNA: TGCAGTGCTCGGACGCCATGGGCCTACGAGCAGTACTTC
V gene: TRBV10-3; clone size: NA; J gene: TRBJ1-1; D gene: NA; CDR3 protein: CAISESGRGTEAFF; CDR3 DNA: TGTGCCATCAGTGAGTCGGGGAGGGGCACTGAAGCTTTCTTT
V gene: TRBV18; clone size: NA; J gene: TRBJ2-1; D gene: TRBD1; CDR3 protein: CASSTLTGGSEQFF; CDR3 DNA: TGTGCCAGCTCAACGCTCACAGGGGGCTCTGAGCAGTTCTTC
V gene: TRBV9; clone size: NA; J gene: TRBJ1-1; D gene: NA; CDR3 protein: CASSVEGFTEAFF; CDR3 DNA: TGTGCCAGCAGCGTAGAAGGGTTCACTGAAGCTTTCTTT
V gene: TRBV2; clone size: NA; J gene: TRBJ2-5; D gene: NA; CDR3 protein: CASRRSREETQYF; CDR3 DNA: TGTGCCAGCAGACGTAGTCGCGAGGAGACCCAGTACTTC
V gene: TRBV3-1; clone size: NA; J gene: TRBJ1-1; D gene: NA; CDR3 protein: CASSQDSGQNTEAFF; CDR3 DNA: TGTGCCAGCAGCCAAGATTCCGGGCAGAACACTGAAGCTTTCTTT
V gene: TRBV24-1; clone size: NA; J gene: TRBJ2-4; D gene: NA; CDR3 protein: CATSDLCQGIAKNIQYF; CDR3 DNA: TGTGCCACCAGTGATTTATGTCAGGGGATCGCCAAAAACATTCAGTACTTC
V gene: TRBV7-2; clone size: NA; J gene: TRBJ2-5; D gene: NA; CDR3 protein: CASGPQGTQYF; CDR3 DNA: TGTGCCAGCGGCCCCCAGGGGACCCAGTACTTC
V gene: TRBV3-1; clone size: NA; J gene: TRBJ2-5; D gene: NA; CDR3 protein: CASSRPAEETQYF; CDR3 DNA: TGTGCCAGCAGCCGACCGGCCGAAGAGACCCAGTACTTC
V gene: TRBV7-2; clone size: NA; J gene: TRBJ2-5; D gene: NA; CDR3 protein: CASSFPGAEGETQYF; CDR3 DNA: TGTGCCAGCAGCTTCCCCGGGGCCGAGGGGGAGACCCAGTACTTC